The rows below give T cell receptor beta chains drawn from one sample of a study of tumor and adjacent non-tumor tissue in lung cancer. TCRdb recomputed calls from the multiplex PCR reads with MiXCR, one row per CDR3 protein. The table shows around 66,000 distinct CDR3 sequences, with less than 80% occurring only once. Sequenced input: lung tumor tissue. The receptor source for this set is a man aged 55-75 years with non-small cell lung cancer. Both conserved end residues are part of each CDR3. D genes are given only for firm matches. Clone size is stated in some rows and not others, as once, few, many or a class when expanded.

V gene	J gene	clone size	D gene	CDR3 protein	CDR3 DNA
TRBV10-3	TRBJ2-6	.	TRBD2	CVISEHGTSGRDSWADVLTF	TGTGTCATCAGTGAACATGGGACTAGCGGGAGGGACTCTTGGGCCGACGTCCTGACCTTC
TRBV6-5	TRBJ2-2	.	.	CASGSVRVYTGELFF	TGTGCCAGCGGCTCGGTCAGGGTATACACCGGGGAGCTCTTTTTT
TRBV11-1	TRBJ2-2	.	.	CASIYASGTGVLFF	TGTGCCAGCATCTATGCTAGTGGCACCGGGGTGCTGTTTTTT
TRBV18	TRBJ2-3	.	TRBD2	CASSPPAGDTQYF	TGTGCCAGCTCACCACCTGCGGGAGACACGCAGTATTTT
TRBV20-1	TRBJ2-7	many	TRBD2	CSASRTSGSRYEQYF	TGCAGTGCCTCCCGGACTAGCGGGAGTAGGTACGAGCAGTACTTC
TRBV10-3	TRBJ2-5	.	TRBD1	CATSKVDRVYGETQYF	TGTGCCACCAGTAAGGTGGACAGGGTGTATGGAGAGACCCAGTATTTC
TRBV6-5	TRBJ1-1	.	.	CASGLSHQLNTEAFF	TGTGCCAGCGGACTCAGTCACCAGCTGAACACTGAAGCTTTCTTT
TRBV28	TRBJ1-5	many	.	CASSLWAERGNQPQHF	TGTGCCAGCAGTTTGTGGGCCGAGCGGGGCAATCAGCCCCAGCATTTT
TRBV14	TRBJ1-6	.	TRBD1	CASSPDVRGTGSPYNSSLHF	TGTGCCAGCAGCCCCGACGTAAGGGGGACAGGTAGTCCCTATAATTCATCCCTCCACTTT
TRBV5-6	TRBJ2-6	.	.	CASSGQRDSRVNVLTF	TGTGCCAGCAGCGGACAGCGAGACTCTAGGGTCAACGTCCTGACTTTC
TRBV29-1	TRBJ2-3	.	TRBD1	CSVGQGGDTQQF	TGCAGCGTCGGACAGGGCGGTGATACGCAGCAATTT
TRBV6-1	TRBJ2-1	.	TRBD2	CASSDLGGRYKEQFF	TGTGCCAGCAGTGACTTGGGCGGGAGATACAAGGAGCAGTTCTTC
TRBV20-1	TRBJ2-2	.	TRBD2	CNATLAGGPETGELFF	TGTAATGCTACTTTAGCGGGAGGGCCGGAGACCGGGGAGCTATTCTTT
TRBV20-1	TRBJ1-5	.	.	CSVRVQGLNNQPQHF	TGCAGTGTTAGAGTCCAAGGACTGAACAATCAGCCCCAGCATTTT
TRBV20-1	TRBJ2-1	once	.	CSARSLVTEQLF	TGCAGTGCTAGAAGCCTAGTAACTGAGCAGCTCTTC
TRBV6-6	TRBJ1-5	.	.	CASRSTGDQPQHF	TGTGCCAGCAGATCCACGGGGGACCAGCCCCAGCATTTT
TRBV6-1	TRBJ1-1	.	TRBD1	CAGSLSTGRLTFF	TGTGCCGGCAGTCTCTCGACAGGGAGATTGACTTTCTTT
TRBV6-2/TRBV6-3	TRBJ1-2	.	TRBD1	CASTYRDRKNDYDYTF	TGTGCCAGCACCTACCGGGACAGGAAAAACGACTATGACTACACCTTC
TRBV11-1	TRBJ2-7	.	TRBD1	CASSLQGADERYF	TGTGCCAGCAGCCTACAGGGGGCGGACGAGCGGTACTTT
TRBV20-1	TRBJ1-4	.	TRBD1	CSARQGAEMLFF	TGCAGTGCTAGACAGGGGGCTGAAATGCTGTTTTTT
TRBV14	TRBJ1-4	many	.	CASSREGLDEKLFF	TGTGCCAGCAGCCGGGAGGGATTGGATGAAAAACTGTTTTTT
TRBV20-1	TRBJ2-3	.	.	CSARSLDTDAKYF	TGCAGTGCTAGATCGCTCGACACAGATGCGAAGTATTTT
TRBV20-1	TRBJ2-1	.	.	CSVREPNNEQFF	TGCAGTGTTAGGGAACCGAACAATGAACAGTTCTTC
TRBV20-1	TRBJ1-2	.	.	CSARRGDHGYIF	TGCAGTGCTAGACGGGGGGACCATGGATACATCTTC
TRBV5-6	TRBJ2-7	.	.	CASSLNREISEQYF	TGTGCCAGCAGCTTGAACCGGGAAATATCGGAGCAGTACTTC
TRBV20-1	TRBJ2-1	.	.	CSARGFGLARDEQFF	TGCAGTGCTAGAGGTTTCGGATTAGCGCGAGATGAGCAGTTCTTC
TRBV12-3/TRBV12-4	TRBJ2-2	once	TRBD2	CDSSSRLAVGELFF	TGTGACAGCAGTTCGCGACTAGCAGTCGGGGAGCTGTTTTTT
TRBV20-1	TRBJ2-3	.	.	CSARFGLTGRQDF	TGCAGTGCTAGATTCGGACTAACGGGAAGGCAGGATTTT
TRBV20-1	TRBJ1-1	.	TRBD1	CSTGVRGRGRMNTEAIF	TGCAGTACTGGAGTGAGGGGGCGCGGGCGAATGAACACTGAAGCTATCTTT
TRBV20-1	TRBJ2-7	.	TRBD2	CSGLAENLYEQYF	TGCAGTGGCCTAGCGGAGAATTTATACGAGCAGTACTTC
TRBV7-8	TRBJ2-7	.	.	CASILAGSYEQYF	TGTGCCAGCATCTTGGCGGGCTCCTACGAGCAGTACTTC
TRBV10-2	TRBJ1-5	.	TRBD1	CASRVTGDSNQSQHF	TGCGCCAGTAGGGTGACAGGGGATAGCAATCAGTCCCAGCATTTT
TRBV20-1	TRBJ1-1	.	.	CSAVVGGRGRMNTEAFF	TGCAGTGCTGTAGTGGGGGGGCGCGGGCGAATGAACACTGAGGCTTTCTTT
TRBV12-3/TRBV12-4	TRBJ2-1	.	.	CASSFPQRDNNEQFF	TGTGCCAGCAGCTTCCCTCAGCGGGACAACAATGAGCAATTCTTC
TRBV6-4	TRBJ2-1	many	.	CASSESVVHEQFF	TGTGCCAGCAGTGAGTCCGTAGTCCATGAGCAGTTCTTC
TRBV20-1	TRBJ1-4	many	.	CSARSNSGEKLFF	TGCAGTGCTAGGTCAAACTCGGGGGAAAAACTGTTTTTT
TRBV11-1	TRBJ2-2	.	.	CASSYTSGIGEPFF	TGTGCCAGCAGCTATACTAGTGGCATCGGTGAGCCGTTTTTT